This TCR beta chain was documented in a study of PD-1 blockade in classical Hodgkin lymphoma. Generated by immunoSEQ multiplex PCR, the TCRdb table keeps only in-frame clones and is missing some. The data contain some 58,000 clones, just over 90% of them singletons. Findings and limits, study-wide: Diversity similar to that of newly diagnosed patients was seen at baseline in complete responders. The authors excluded patients who started nivolumab under 1 year after ASCT.

As to time point: cycle 4 day 1 (C4D1), after more than 5 weeks of nivolumab. Following autologous stem cell transplantation, relapse occurred in every patient, and exposure to brentuximab vedotin varied. The germline V gene has CDR1 LNHDA and CDR2 SQIVND (reference sequence). The ends were cut back, 2 bases at V and 1 base at J, with 6 bases in the middle. This CDR3 has 14 amino acids. This clone was observed a handful of times. What it binds is unknown. V and J are TRBV19 and TRBJ1-5; D call uncertain. The TCR comes from a human donor with classical Hodgkin lymphoma. The sample here was peripheral blood mononuclear cells (PBMCs), taken before the fourth cycle of nivolumab. The CDR3 protein is CASSISGSNQPQHF. The CDR3 DNA reads TGTGCCAGTAGTATATCCGGGAGCAATCAGCCCCAGCATTTT. The entire variable domain, with the rest obtained from reference TRBV19 and TRBJ1-5, is as follows: DGGITQSPKYLFRKEGQNVTLSCEQNLNHDAMYWYRQDPGQGLRLIYYSQIVNDFQKGDIAEGYSVSREKKESFPLTVTSAQKNPTAFYLCASSISGSNQPQHFGDGTRLSIL.